These 22 T cell receptor beta chains share one sample of origin, sequenced in a study of blood T cell repertoires in COVID-19. Repertoires were generated with immunoSEQ multiplex PCR, while TCRdb's copy carries only in-frame clones and drops some. This table holds about 140,000 clones, 85% to 90% found once. The sample was PBMCs or T cells enriched from blood (not recorded which). Receptors originate from a man in his sixties who had recovered from COVID-19.

The rearrangement joins TRBV11-2 to TRBJ1-2; D may be TRBD1 (6 bases). Trimming cost V 2 bases and J 4 bases, with 11 bases left between them. The CDR3 has 14 amino acids. Germline V gene data show CDR1 as SGHAT and CDR2 as FQNNGV. In DNA, the CDR3 is TGTGCCAGCAGCTTACAGGGGCGCAGCTATGGCTACACCTTC. Translation: CASSLQGRSYGYTF.

This chain uses TRBV28 with TRBJ2-3; TRBD1 matches at 8 bases. The CDR3 contains 14 residues. V shed 3 bases, J shed 6 bases, and the junction held 5 bases outside the gene matches. Germline V lookup: CDR1 MDHEN, CDR2 SYDVKM. Written as DNA, the CDR3 is TGTGCCAGCAGTTTGTTACAGGGGGGTGATACGCAGTATTTT. As protein: CASSLLQGGDTQYF. The variable domain in full, with the rest retrieved from reference TRBV28 and TRBJ2-3, is DVKVTQSSRYLVKRTGEKVFLECVQDMDHENMFWYRQDPGLGLRLIYFSYDVKMKEKGDIPEGYSVSREKKERFSLILESASTNQTSMYLCASSLLQGGDTQYFGPGTRLTVL.

V gene TRBV5-1 combines with J gene TRBJ2-7; the D gene is possibly TRBD2 (6 bases). From germline, CDR1 is SGHRS and CDR2 YFSETQ. V was cut by 2 bases and J by 6 bases, with 9 bases left in between. This CDR3 spans 12 amino acids. CDR3 nucleotide sequence: TGCGCCAGCAGCTTACCGGAGGGCGAGCAGTACTTC. Residues: CASSLPEGEQYF.

V gene TRBV28 combines with J gene TRBJ2-7, with D unresolved. Germline CDR1 MDHEN, CDR2 SYDVKM. V was clipped by 1 base and J by 2 bases, with 9 bases between them. The CDR3 covers 14 residues. The CDR3 region has the DNA TGTGCCAGCAGTTTATCCAGGCTTCCCTACGAGCAGTACTTC. It is translated as CASSLSRLPYEQYF.

The rearrangement links TRBV18 to TRBJ2-1, with a possible D match to TRBD2 (5 bases). Germline V CDR1 and CDR2: KGHSH, LQKENI. The V gene lost 4 bases and the J gene lost 9 bases, with 10 bases spanning the gap. The CDR3 extends over 12 amino acids. The CDR3 here is CASSLLEAEQFF. DNA of the CDR3: TGTGCCAGCTCACTACTAGAAGCTGAGCAGTTCTTC.

V usage is TRBV14 and J usage is TRBJ2-1, with D perhaps TRBD2 (6 bases). Germline values: CDR1 SGHDN, CDR2 FVKESK. Trimming pared 1 base from V and 9 bases from J, leaving 13 bases between. The CDR3 sequence is 14 residues long. CDR3 in DNA: TGTGCCAGCAGCCAAGGGACTATCTCGGGTGAGCAGTTCTTC. Its translation is CASSQGTISGEQFF.

The chain couples TRBV5-8 to TRBJ2-1; no clear D. The V and J ends lost 4 bases and 9 bases respectively, with 11 bases between them. Per the germline V gene, CDR1 is SGHTS and CDR2 is YDEGEE. This CDR3 contains 12 residues. CDR3 residues: CASSGPEVEQFF. CDR3 sequence (DNA): TGTGCCAGCAGCGGCCCCGAGGTTGAGCAGTTCTTC. Using reference TRBV5-8 and TRBJ2-1 for the parts outside the CDR3, the full variable domain is EAGVTQSPTHLIKTRGQQATLRCSPISGHTSVYWYQQALGLGLQFLLWYDEGEERNRGNFPPRFSGRQFPNYSSELNVNALELEDSALYLCASSGPEVEQFFGPGTRLTVL.

The genes are TRBV6-5 and TRBJ2-4; D perhaps matches TRBD2 (6 bases). Germline CDR1 reads MNHEY; CDR2 reads SVGAGI. The CDR3 is 11 residues long. V lost 0 bases to trimming and J lost 15 bases, with 9 bases between them. The CDR3 region is CASSYSGTLYF. For the CDR3, the DNA is TGTGCCAGCAGTTACTCAGGGACTCTGTACTTC.

This clone appeared a single time. This chain uses TRBV7-8 with TRBJ2-4; the D gene is possibly TRBD2 (6 bases). The germline V gene encodes CDR1 SGHVS and CDR2 FQNEAQ. The CDR3 has 17 residues. V was shortened by 4 bases and J by 1 base, with 17 bases between the two germline ends. CDR3 loop: CASSYSGRGDAKNIQYF. DNA for the CDR3: TGTGCCAGCAGCTATTCCGGGAGAGGTGATGCCAAAAACATTCAGTACTTC. The full variable domain, completed using reference TRBV7-8 and TRBJ2-4, is GAGVSQSPRYKVAKRGQDVALRCDPISGHVSLFWYQQALGQGPEFLTYFQNEAQLDKSGLPSDRFFAERPEGSVSTLKIQRTQQEDSAVYLCASSYSGRGDAKNIQYFGAGTRLSVL.

The count of this clone is one. The chain recombines TRBV6-6 with TRBJ2-4, with 8 bases identical to TRBD2. Per the germline V gene, CDR1 is MNHNY and CDR2 is SVGAGI (reference sequence). J gave up 0 bases and V 10 bases, and 11 bases lay outside the gene matches. CDR3 length: 16 residues. This CDR3 reads CATRGTSSLAKNIQYF. The CDR3 coding sequence is TGTGCCACAAGAGGGACTAGTTCTTTAGCCAAAAACATTCAGTACTTC.

J is TRBJ1-6 and V is TRBV9; 10 bases line up with TRBD1. CDR3 size: 15 residues. With V trimmed by 3 bases and J by 9 bases, 6 bases remained unmatched. Germline V gives CDR1 SGDLS, CDR2 YYNGEE. Here the CDR3 DNA reads TGTGCCAGCAGCGCCACCGGGACAGGGGTTTCACCCCTCCACTTT. This codes for CASSATGTGVSPLHF.

The chain employs TRBV20-1 and TRBJ1-1; D is ambiguous. The germline CDR1 and CDR2 sequences are DFQATT and SNEGSKA (reference sequence). Deletions cut 3 bases from V and 1 base from J, with 9 bases between. The CDR3 loop spans 13 amino acids. In DNA form, the CDR3 reads TGCAGTGCTAGTTCTCTCCGGAACACTGAAGCTTTCTTT. It encodes CSASSLRNTEAFF.

V is TRBV11-3 and J is TRBJ1-1, with D hard to call. This CDR3 has 14 amino acids. The germline V and J ends were trimmed by 0 bases and 4 bases, with 9 bases remaining between them. CDR1 is SGHNT and CDR2 is YENEEA in the germline V gene. CDR3 nucleotides: TGTGCCAGCAGCTTAGATCTGGGCAGCACTGAAGCTTTCTTT. Amino acids: CASSLDLGSTEAFF.

This chain uses TRBV13 with TRBJ1-3; 9 bases map to TRBD1. Germline V gene lookup returns CDR1 PRHDT and CDR2 FYEKMQ (reference sequence). With V trimmed by 3 bases and J by 6 bases, 9 bases remained unmatched. The CDR3 runs 16 residues. CDR3 in DNA: TGTGCCAGCAGCTTTTACAGGGGGCGATTCGAAAACACCATATATTTT. The encoded protein is CASSFYRGRFENTIYF.

The chain employs TRBV18 and TRBJ1-2, with 10 bases matching TRBD1. Trimming removed 1 base from V and 7 bases from J; junction bases left unmatched: 9. In germline, CDR1 is KGHSH, CDR2 LQKENI. This CDR3 contains 16 residues. Here the CDR3 DNA reads TGTGCCAGCTCACCACAGACGGGACAGGGGATAGGTGGCTACACCTTC. Residues: CASSPQTGQGIGGYTF. Combining the CDR3 with reference TRBV18 and TRBJ1-2 gives the whole variable domain NAGVMQNPRHLVRRRGQEARLRCSPMKGHSHVYWYRQLPEEGLKFMVYLQKENIIDESGMPKERFSAEFPKEGPSILRIQQVVRGDSAAYFCASSPQTGQGIGGYTFGSGTRLTVV.

The V gene is TRBV5-4, the J gene TRBJ2-3, with D tentatively TRBD1 (7 bases). Germline V gene sequence: CDR1 SGHNT, CDR2 YYREEE (reference sequence). This CDR3 has 15 residues. V lost 0 bases to trimming and J lost 1 base, with 9 bases between them. Written as DNA, the CDR3 is TGTGCCAGCAGCTTGGCAGGGGGGCGCACAGATACGCAGTATTTT. Residues: CASSLAGGRTDTQYF.

This chain uses TRBV11-1 with TRBJ2-3; no clear D. The V gene lost 5 bases and the J gene lost 6 bases, with 12 bases spanning the gap. This CDR3 spans 13 amino acids. Germline V gene data show CDR1 as SGHAT and CDR2 as FQDESV (reference sequence). The CDR3 spells CASSTSDWDTQYF. In DNA form, the CDR3 reads TGTGCCAGCAGCACGTCAGATTGGGATACGCAGTATTTT.

This clone was observed a few times. The chain carries TRBV29-1 and TRBJ1-5, with D possibly matching TRBD1 (5 bases). The CDR3 is made up of 14 amino acids. The germline V and J ends were trimmed by 4 bases and 1 base, with 11 bases remaining between them. Germline V gene sequence: CDR1 SQVTM, CDR2 ANQGSEA. CDR3 protein: CSVAVAGSNQPQHF. In DNA, the CDR3 is TGCAGCGTTGCCGTCGCAGGGAGCAATCAGCCCCAGCATTTT.

The chain employs TRBV6-5 and TRBJ1-3, with D uncertain. Between the trimmed V and J ends, which lost 7 bases and 0 bases, there was a span of 10 bases. Per germline, CDR1 MNHEY and CDR2 SVGAGI. The CDR3 loop spans 14 amino acids. The CDR3 nucleotides are TGTGCCAGCACCTCCCCGGGCTCTGGAAACACCATATATTTT. Amino acid sequence: CASTSPGSGNTIYF.

The gene calls are TRBV11-2 and TRBJ2-1; D gene uncertain. CDR1 and CDR2 (germline): SGHAT, FQNNGV. V was trimmed by 5 bases and J by 6 bases, leaving 8 bases between them. The CDR3 has 12 amino acids. The CDR3, as DNA: TGTGCCAGCAGCACCTGGCCCAATGAGCAGTTCTTC. Translating it yields CASSTWPNEQFF.

Of note for this clone: The junction differs from germline at one of its ends, possibly a read error. The rearrangement links TRBV20-1 to TRBJ1-4; D not certain. The CDR3 spans 10 residues. CDR1 DFQATT and CDR2 SNEGSKA come from the germline V gene (reference sequence). The CDR3 sequence is CSASAGSLPF. The CDR3 DNA follows: TGCAGTGCTAGCGCCGGGAGTCTTCCCTTT.

J is TRBJ1-5 and V is TRBV6-5; a weak D match, TRBD1 (5 bases). From germline, CDR1 is MNHEY and CDR2 SVGAGI. CDR3 length: 14 amino acids. With 6 bases removed from V and 4 bases from J, the gap between germline ends came to 13 bases. The CDR3, as DNA: TGTGCCAGCAGGCCGCGACAGATAAATCAGCCCCAGCATTTT. Translation: CASRPRQINQPQHF.